This T cell receptor (beta chain) was found in a study of T cell responses to AZD1222 COVID-19 vaccine. Regarding this clone: Its target is unknown.

Libraries were prepared by immunoSEQ multiplex PCR; TCRdb keeps only in-frame clonotypes and omits some of them. The sample has over 100,000 clones, 85% to 90% seen once. Germline V lookup: CDR1 LGHDT, CDR2 YNNKEL (reference sequence). The CDR3 has 16 amino acids. V was clipped by 1 base and J by 6 bases; unmatched bases: 9. General study results and limits: In the spike-specific TCR repertoire, nearly half reportedly target unmutated variant regions.

This receptor was obtained from an adult in good health. The source material was peripheral blood, sampled on day 0 of AZD1222 vaccination. This chain uses TRBV3-1 (or the pseudogene TRBV3-2) with TRBJ1-2, with TRBD1 matching 9 bases. In DNA form, the CDR3 reads TGTGCCAGCAGCCAAGTTCCCGGGACAGGGTCTCATGGCTACACCTTC. It encodes CASSQVPGTGSHGYTF.